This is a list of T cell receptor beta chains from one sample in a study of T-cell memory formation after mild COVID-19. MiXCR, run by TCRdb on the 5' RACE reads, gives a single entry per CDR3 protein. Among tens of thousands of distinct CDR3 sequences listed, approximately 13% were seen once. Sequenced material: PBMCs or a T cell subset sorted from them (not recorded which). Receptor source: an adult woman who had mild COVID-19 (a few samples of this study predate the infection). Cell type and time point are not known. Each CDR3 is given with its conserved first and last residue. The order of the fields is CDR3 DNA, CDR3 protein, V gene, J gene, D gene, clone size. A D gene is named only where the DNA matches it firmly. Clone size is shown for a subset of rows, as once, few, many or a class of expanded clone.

CDR3 DNA: TGTGCCACCAGTCCAGAAGGCCGCAATGAGCAGTTCTTC; CDR3 protein: CATSPEGRNEQFF; V gene: TRBV24-1; J gene: TRBJ2-1; D gene: .; clone size: few
CDR3 DNA: TGTGCCAGCAGCCTCGGCGGTGGGGCGACCCAGTACTTC; CDR3 protein: CASSLGGGATQYF; V gene: TRBV12-3/TRBV12-4; J gene: TRBJ2-5; D gene: .; clone size: .
CDR3 DNA: TGTGCCAGCAGCCAACCGGGGCAATACGAGCAGTACTTC; CDR3 protein: CASSQPGQYEQYF; V gene: TRBV7-6; J gene: TRBJ2-7; D gene: .; clone size: few
CDR3 DNA: TGTGCCAGCAGCTTAGGTCCAGGGGAGACTGAAGCTTTCTTT; CDR3 protein: CASSLGPGETEAFF; V gene: TRBV11-3; J gene: TRBJ1-1; D gene: .; clone size: .
CDR3 DNA: TGCGCCAGCAGCTTGTCACCAGGGGCCTACGAGCAGTACTTC; CDR3 protein: CASSLSPGAYEQYF; V gene: TRBV5-1; J gene: TRBJ2-7; D gene: .; clone size: medium-sized
CDR3 DNA: TGCGCCAGCGCTCAGGACAGGGGGTCCGAGCAGTACTTC; CDR3 protein: CASAQDRGSEQYF; V gene: TRBV4-1; J gene: TRBJ2-7; D gene: TRBD1; clone size: .
CDR3 DNA: TGTGCCATCAGTGAGTCGTCAGAGGACCCCTACGAGCAGTACTTC; CDR3 protein: CAISESSEDPYEQYF; V gene: TRBV10-3; J gene: TRBJ2-7; D gene: .; clone size: .
CDR3 DNA: TGCGCCAGCAGCCTTGGACAGGATCTAGCCAAAAACATTCAGTACTTC; CDR3 protein: CASSLGQDLAKNIQYF; V gene: TRBV4-1; J gene: TRBJ2-4; D gene: TRBD1; clone size: few
CDR3 DNA: TGTGCCTGGAGTGTCTTAGCGGACGAGCAGTTCTTC; CDR3 protein: CAWSVLADEQFF; V gene: TRBV30; J gene: TRBJ2-1; D gene: .; clone size: .
CDR3 DNA: TGTGCCAGCAGCCTCCGCGTATGGGAACCCCACAATGAGCAGTTCTTC; CDR3 protein: CASSLRVWEPHNEQFF; V gene: TRBV7-8; J gene: TRBJ2-1; D gene: .; clone size: few
CDR3 DNA: TGTGCCAGCAGCCCAGGGGTGGGGTCCTACGAGCAGTACTTC; CDR3 protein: CASSPGVGSYEQYF; V gene: TRBV4-2; J gene: TRBJ2-7; D gene: .; clone size: .
CDR3 DNA: TGCAGCGTGGCCGGGATAGGTTCGGTGCAGTACTTC; CDR3 protein: CSVAGIGSVQYF; V gene: TRBV29-1; J gene: TRBJ2-7; D gene: .; clone size: few
CDR3 DNA: TGCAGTGCTAGGAGGCCGGGAGAAAGGGAGACCCAGTACTTC; CDR3 protein: CSARRPGERETQYF; V gene: TRBV20-1; J gene: TRBJ2-5; D gene: .; clone size: many
CDR3 DNA: TGCAGTGCAAAGCGGGAGGATAGCTCCTACGAGCAGTACTTC; CDR3 protein: CSAKREDSSYEQYF; V gene: TRBV20-1; J gene: TRBJ2-7; D gene: TRBD2; clone size: many
CDR3 DNA: TGTGCCAGCAGCTATTCCAGCGGGGGGGTATATGAGCAGTTCTTC; CDR3 protein: CASSYSSGGVYEQFF; V gene: TRBV7-6; J gene: TRBJ2-1; D gene: TRBD2; clone size: .
CDR3 DNA: TGTGCCACCAGCAGAGAGACAGGGGGCACCTACAATGAGCAGTTCTTC; CDR3 protein: CATSRETGGTYNEQFF; V gene: TRBV15; J gene: TRBJ2-1; D gene: TRBD1; clone size: few
CDR3 DNA: TGTGCCACCAGCAGAGAGAGACAGGGATCCTACGAGCAGTACTTC; CDR3 protein: CATSRERQGSYEQYF; V gene: TRBV15; J gene: TRBJ2-7; D gene: TRBD1; clone size: .
CDR3 DNA: TGTGCCAGCAGCTTAGAGACCCTGCGAACAGGCTTAACCGGGGAGCTGTTTTTT; CDR3 protein: CASSLETLRTGLTGELFF; V gene: TRBV13; J gene: TRBJ2-2; D gene: .; clone size: .
CDR3 DNA: TGCAGTGCTGGGCAGAACTATGGCTACACCTTC; CDR3 protein: CSAGQNYGYTF; V gene: TRBV20-1; J gene: TRBJ1-2; D gene: .; clone size: .
CDR3 DNA: TGTGCCAGCAGCTTAGGAGGGGAGCAGTTCTTC; CDR3 protein: CASSLGGEQFF; V gene: TRBV7-8; J gene: TRBJ2-1; D gene: .; clone size: many
CDR3 DNA: TGCAGCGCCTACGGACAGGGGTTGGTACTTACAGATACGCAGTATTTT; CDR3 protein: CSAYGQGLVLTDTQYF; V gene: TRBV29-1; J gene: TRBJ2-3; D gene: TRBD1; clone size: .
CDR3 DNA: TGTGCCAGCAGCCAAGTTGAAGTAGATACGCAGTATTTT; CDR3 protein: CASSQVEVDTQYF; V gene: TRBV14; J gene: TRBJ2-3; D gene: .; clone size: few
CDR3 DNA: TGCAGTGCTAGAGAGCGCGATCCGCAGTATTTT; CDR3 protein: CSARERDPQYF; V gene: TRBV20-1; J gene: TRBJ2-3; D gene: .; clone size: .
CDR3 DNA: TGTGCCAGCAGAACCCGGACTAGCTTTTTCTACGAGCAGTACTTC; CDR3 protein: CASRTRTSFFYEQYF; V gene: TRBV6-5; J gene: TRBJ2-7; D gene: TRBD2; clone size: many
CDR3 DNA: TGTGCCAGCAGTTTAGTGACTAGCGAATACGAGCAGTACTTC; CDR3 protein: CASSLVTSEYEQYF; V gene: TRBV12-3/TRBV12-4; J gene: TRBJ2-7; D gene: TRBD2; clone size: .
CDR3 DNA: TGCAGTGCCAGGACAGATTACACTGAAGCTTTCTTT; CDR3 protein: CSARTDYTEAFF; V gene: TRBV20-1; J gene: TRBJ1-1; D gene: .; clone size: few
CDR3 DNA: TGTGCCAGCAGCTTAGATGACAATGAGCAGTTCTTC; CDR3 protein: CASSLDDNEQFF; V gene: TRBV11-1; J gene: TRBJ2-1; D gene: .; clone size: .